This TCR beta chain was retrieved from a study of T-cell memory formation after mild COVID-19. The overall study: The two donors had largely donor-specific TCR clusters.

Germline V gene sequence: CDR1 SGHTA, CDR2 FQGNSA. Trimming stripped 0 bases from V and 8 bases from J, with 16 bases between. The CDR3 totals 16 residues. This clonotype was counted between two and nine times. Its matching antigen is unknown. TCRdb called the 5' RACE reads again in MiXCR, with one record for every CDR3 protein. The table includes around 320,000 distinct CDR3 sequences, roughly an eighth detected once. Overall study findings and caveats: The main location of contracting CD4+ clones was CM and EM, and that of contracting CD8+ clones was EMRA. Among clones contracting day 15 to 85, CD4/CD8 was balanced, whereas later expanders leaned CD4+. Some clones that responded were present in memory (sampled pre-infection), which suggests cross-reactive memory joined.

The TCR sequence derives from a man aged 18 to 29 who had mild COVID-19 (a few samples of this study predate the infection). Cell type and time point are not known. Sequencing used PBMCs or a T cell subset sorted from them (not recorded which). V usage is TRBV7-2 and J usage is TRBJ2-2; weak D call: TRBD2 (5 bases). CDR3 amino acids: CASSLATTAGGGELFF. In nucleotides, the CDR3 is TGTGCCAGCAGCTTAGCGACTACGGCGGGCGGAGGGGAGCTGTTTTTT.